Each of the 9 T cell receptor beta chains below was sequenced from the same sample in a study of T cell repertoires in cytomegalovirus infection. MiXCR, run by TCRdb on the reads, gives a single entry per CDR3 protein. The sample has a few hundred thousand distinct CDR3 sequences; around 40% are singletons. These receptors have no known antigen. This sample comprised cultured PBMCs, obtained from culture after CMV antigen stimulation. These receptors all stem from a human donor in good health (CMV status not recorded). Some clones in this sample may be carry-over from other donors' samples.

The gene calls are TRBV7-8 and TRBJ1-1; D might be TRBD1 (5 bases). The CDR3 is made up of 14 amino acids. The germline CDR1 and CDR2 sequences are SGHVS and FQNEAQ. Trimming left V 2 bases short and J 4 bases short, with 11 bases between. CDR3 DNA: TGTGCCAGCAGCTTATCGGGGGGAACCACTGAAGCTTTCTTT. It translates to CASSLSGGTTEAFF.

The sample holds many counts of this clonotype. The DNA for the CDR3 is TGTGCCAGCACCCTCAGCCCAGCGGGGGAACCCTACAATGAGCAGTTCTTC. It specifies CASTLSPAGEPYNEQFF. The rearrangement joins TRBV7-2 to TRBJ2-1; 8 bases fit TRBD2. The length of the CDR3 is 17 residues. Germline lookup yields CDR1 SGHTA and CDR2 FQGNSA. With V trimmed by 7 bases and J by 2 bases, 13 bases remained unmatched.

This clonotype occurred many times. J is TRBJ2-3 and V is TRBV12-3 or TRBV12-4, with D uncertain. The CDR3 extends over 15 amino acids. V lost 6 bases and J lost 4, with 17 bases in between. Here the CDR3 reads CASRTSTEPPDTQYF. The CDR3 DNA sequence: TGTGCCAGCAGAACATCGACCGAACCCCCAGATACGCAGTATTTT.

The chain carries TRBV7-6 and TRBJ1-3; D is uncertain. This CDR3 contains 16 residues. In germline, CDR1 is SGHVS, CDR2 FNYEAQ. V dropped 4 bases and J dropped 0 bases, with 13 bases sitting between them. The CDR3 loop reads CASSSNHYSSGNTIYF. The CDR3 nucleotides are TGTGCCAGCAGCTCGAACCATTACAGCTCTGGAAACACCATATATTTT.

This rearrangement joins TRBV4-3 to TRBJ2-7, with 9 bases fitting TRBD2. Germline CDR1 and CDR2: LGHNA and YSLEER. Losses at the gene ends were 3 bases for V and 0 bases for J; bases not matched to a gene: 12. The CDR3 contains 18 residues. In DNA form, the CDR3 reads TGCGCCAGCAGCCAGCAGGCGGGCTCTAGCGGGGCCTCCTACGAGCAGTACTTC. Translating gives CASSQQAGSSGASYEQYF.

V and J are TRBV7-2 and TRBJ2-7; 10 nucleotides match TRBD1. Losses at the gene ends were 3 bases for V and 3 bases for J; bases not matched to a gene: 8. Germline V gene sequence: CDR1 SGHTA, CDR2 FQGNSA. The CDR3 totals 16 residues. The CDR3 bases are TGTGCCAGCAGCTTGAAACCTGGACAGGGGGACTACGAGCAGTACTTC. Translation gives CASSLKPGQGDYEQYF.

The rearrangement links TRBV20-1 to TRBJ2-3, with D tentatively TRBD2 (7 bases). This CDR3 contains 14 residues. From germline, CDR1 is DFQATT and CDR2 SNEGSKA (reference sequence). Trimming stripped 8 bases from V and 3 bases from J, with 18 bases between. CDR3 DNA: TGCAGTCCAAAGAGGGGGGGGCTAACAGATACGCAGTATTTT. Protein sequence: CSPKRGGLTDTQYF.

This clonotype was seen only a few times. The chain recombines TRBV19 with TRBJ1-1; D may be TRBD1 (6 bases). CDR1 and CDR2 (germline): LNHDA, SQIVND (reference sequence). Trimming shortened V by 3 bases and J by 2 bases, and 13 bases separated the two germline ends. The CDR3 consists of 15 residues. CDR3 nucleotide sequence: TGTGCCAGTAGTATGTCAGGGGAAAGAAACACTGAAGCTTTCTTT. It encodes CASSMSGERNTEAFF.

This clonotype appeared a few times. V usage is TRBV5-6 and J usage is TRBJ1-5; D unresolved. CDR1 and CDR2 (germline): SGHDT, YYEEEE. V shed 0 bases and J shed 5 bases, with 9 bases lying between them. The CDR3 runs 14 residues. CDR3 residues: CASSLGVDYQPQHF. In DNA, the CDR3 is TGTGCCAGCAGCTTGGGGGTCGACTATCAGCCCCAGCATTTT.